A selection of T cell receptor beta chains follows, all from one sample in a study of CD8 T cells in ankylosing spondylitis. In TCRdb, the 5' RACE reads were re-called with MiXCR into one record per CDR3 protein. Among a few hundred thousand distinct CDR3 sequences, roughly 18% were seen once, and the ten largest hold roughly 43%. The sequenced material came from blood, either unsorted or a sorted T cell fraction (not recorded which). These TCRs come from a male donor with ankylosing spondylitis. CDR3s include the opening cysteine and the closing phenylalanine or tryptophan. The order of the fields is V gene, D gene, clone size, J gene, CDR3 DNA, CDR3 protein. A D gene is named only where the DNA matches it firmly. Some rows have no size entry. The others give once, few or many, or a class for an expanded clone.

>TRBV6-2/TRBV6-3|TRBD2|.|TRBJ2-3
TGTGCCAGCAGTATCCGAGCGGGAGGCCCAGATACGCAGTATTTT
CASSIRAGGPDTQYF
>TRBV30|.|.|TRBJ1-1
TGTGCCTGGAGTGTAGGGGACGGTGAAGCTTTCTTT
CAWSVGDGEAFF
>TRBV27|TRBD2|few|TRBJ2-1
TGTGCCAGCAGTTTATATACTAGCGGGAGCCTCAATGAGCAGTTCTTC
CASSLYTSGSLNEQFF
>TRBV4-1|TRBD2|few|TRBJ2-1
TGCGCCAGCAGCCAATCTCGACTAGCAGCAGGGAATGAGCAGTTCTTC
CASSQSRLAAGNEQFF
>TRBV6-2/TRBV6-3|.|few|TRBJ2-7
TGTGCCAGCACCAGTTTACCTCTCGAGCAGTACTTC
CASTSLPLEQYF
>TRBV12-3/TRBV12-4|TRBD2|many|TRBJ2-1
TGTGCCAGCAGTCTAGCGGGGGGTACCTACAATGAGCAGTTCTTC
CASSLAGGTYNEQFF
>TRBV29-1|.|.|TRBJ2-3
TGCAGCGTTGGGTTGGGAATCTCGCAGTATTTT
CSVGLGISQYF
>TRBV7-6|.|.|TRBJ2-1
TGTGCCAGCAGCCTCGGGACACACTACAATGAGCAGTTCTTC
CASSLGTHYNEQFF
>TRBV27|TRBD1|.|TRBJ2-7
TGTGCCAGCAGTCTCACCGGGACAGGACTCTACGAGCAGTACTTC
CASSLTGTGLYEQYF
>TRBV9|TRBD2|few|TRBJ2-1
TGTGCCAGCAGCGTAGGGGCGGGAGGACGCAATGAGCAGTTCTTC
CASSVGAGGRNEQFF
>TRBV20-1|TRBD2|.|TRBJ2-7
TGCAGTGCGTCCGAGCGGGAGCCCTACGAGCAGTACTTC
CSASEREPYEQYF
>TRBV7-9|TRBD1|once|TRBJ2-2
TGTGCCAGCAGCCCCCGGGACAGTCCCGGGGAGCTGTTTTTT
CASSPRDSPGELFF
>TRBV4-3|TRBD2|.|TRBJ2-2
TGCGCCAGCAGCCAAGGACTAGCGGAAAACACCGGGGAGCTGTTTTTT
CASSQGLAENTGELFF
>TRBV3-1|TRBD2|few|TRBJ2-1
TGTGCCAGCAGCCCGGGACTAGCGGGTAATGAGCAGTTCTTC
CASSPGLAGNEQFF
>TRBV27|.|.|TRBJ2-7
TGTGCCAGCAGTCCGCTCAGCCCGGGGGAGCAGTACTTC
CASSPLSPGEQYF
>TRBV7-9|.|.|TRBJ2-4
TGTGCCAGCAGCTTAGCGGCCGGTTTGGAGTCCAAAAACATTCAGTACTTC
CASSLAAGLESKNIQYF
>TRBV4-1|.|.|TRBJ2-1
TGCGCCAGCAGCCAAGAAGCGGACTCCTACAATGAGCAGTTCTTC
CASSQEADSYNEQFF
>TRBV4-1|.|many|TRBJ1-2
TGCGCCAGCAGCGAACTAGTACAGGGAGGGTACGGCTACACCTTC
CASSELVQGGYGYTF
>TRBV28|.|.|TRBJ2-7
TGTGCCAGCAGTTTGCAACCTGCCAGCTCCTACGAGCAGTACTTC
CASSLQPASSYEQYF
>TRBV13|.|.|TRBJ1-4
TGTGCCAGCAGCCCCGGGGGAAATGAAAAACTGTTTTTT
CASSPGGNEKLFF
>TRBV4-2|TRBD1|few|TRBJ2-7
TGTGCCAGCAGCCAGGGACAGGAATACGAGCAGTACTTC
CASSQGQEYEQYF
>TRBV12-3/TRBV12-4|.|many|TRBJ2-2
TGTGCCATCATGCAAGAGACTCACACCGGGGAGCTGTTTTTT
CAIMQETHTGELFF
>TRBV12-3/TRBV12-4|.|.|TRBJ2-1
TGTGCCAGCAGTCTAGATCTTGACCTCAATGAGCAGTTCTTC
CASSLDLDLNEQFF
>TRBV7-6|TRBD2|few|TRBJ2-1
TGTGCCAGCAGCTCTATAGCGGGAGGGCCAGTTGGTGAGCAGTTCTTC
CASSSIAGGPVGEQFF
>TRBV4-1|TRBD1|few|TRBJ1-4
TGCGCCAGCAGCCCCTGGACAGGGGATGAAAAACTGTTTTTT
CASSPWTGDEKLFF
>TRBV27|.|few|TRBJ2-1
TGTGCCAGCAGTTTATCGGGGGACGGGGACAATGAGCAGTTCTTC
CASSLSGDGDNEQFF
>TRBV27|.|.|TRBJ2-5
TGTGCCAGCAGTTCCTGGGGGGGCGGCGAGACCCAGTACTTC
CASSSWGGGETQYF
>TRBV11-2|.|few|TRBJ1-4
TGTGCCAGCAGTTTGACAGGAGCTAATGAAAAACTGTTTTTT
CASSLTGANEKLFF
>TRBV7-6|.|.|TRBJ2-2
TGTGCCAGCAGCCCGAACACGGGGGCGAACACCGGGGAGCTGTTTTTT
CASSPNTGANTGELFF
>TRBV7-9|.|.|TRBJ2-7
TGTGCCAGCAGCTTAGACTACACTCAGGGTGGCGAGCAGTACTTC
CASSLDYTQGGEQYF
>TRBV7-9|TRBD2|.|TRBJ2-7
TGTGCCAGCAGCTCTAGTAGGAGCGGGAGGCACGAGCAGTACTTC
CASSSSRSGRHEQYF
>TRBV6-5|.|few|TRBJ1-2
TGTGCCAGCAGTTACGCCGGGGGGTATGGCTACACCTTC
CASSYAGGYGYTF
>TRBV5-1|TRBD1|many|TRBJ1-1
TGCGCCAGCAGCCCCGGACAGGGGAACACTGAAGCTTTCTTT
CASSPGQGNTEAFF
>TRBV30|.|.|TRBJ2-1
TGTGCCTGTGGAATAGCGGAAAACAATGAGCAGTTCTTC
CACGIAENNEQFF
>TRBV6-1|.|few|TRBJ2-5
TGTGCCAGCAGTGAACGGGCGTGGGGGGCCCTTCACGAGACCCAGTACTTC
CASSERAWGALHETQYF
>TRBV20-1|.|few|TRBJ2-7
TGCAGTGCTGAAGACAGGTACTCCTACGAGCAGTACTTC
CSAEDRYSYEQYF
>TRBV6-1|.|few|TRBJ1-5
TGTGCCAGCAGTGACAGGGCTTGGGGCAATCAGCCCCAGCATTTT
CASSDRAWGNQPQHF
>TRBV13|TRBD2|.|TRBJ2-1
TGTGCCAGCAGCCCCTCCCTAGCGGGGTCCTCGGAGCAGTTCTTC
CASSPSLAGSSEQFF
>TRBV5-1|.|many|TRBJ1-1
TGCGCCAGCAGCCTCGAAACAGGGAACACTGAAGCTTTCTTT
CASSLETGNTEAFF
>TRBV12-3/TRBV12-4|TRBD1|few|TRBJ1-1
TGTGCCAGCAGTTTCCCCAAGGACAGGGACTCGAACACTGAAGCTTTCTTT
CASSFPKDRDSNTEAFF
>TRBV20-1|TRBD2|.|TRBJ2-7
TGCAGTGCTCGGACTAGCGGAAACTACGAGCAGTACTTC
CSARTSGNYEQYF
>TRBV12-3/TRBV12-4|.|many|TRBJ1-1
TGTGCCAGCAGTTTGGGACCGAACACTGAAGCTTTCTTT
CASSLGPNTEAFF
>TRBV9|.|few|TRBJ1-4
TGTGCCAGCAGCGTTGAACCAGCAACTAATGAAAAACTGTTTTTT
CASSVEPATNEKLFF
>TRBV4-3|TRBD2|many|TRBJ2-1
TGCGCCAGCAGCCAAGATAGGTTAAGGGAAAGACTAGCTGGTCCCGATGAGCAGTTCTTC
CASSQDRLRERLAGPDEQFF
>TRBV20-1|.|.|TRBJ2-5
TGCAGTGCTAGAGATCGAGACCTCCAAGAGACCCAGTACTTC
CSARDRDLQETQYF
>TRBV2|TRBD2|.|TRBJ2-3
TGTGCCAGCAGTGAAGTGCGCGGCGGGAGGGAAGATACGCAGTATTTT
CASSEVRGGREDTQYF
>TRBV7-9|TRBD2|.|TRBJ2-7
TGTGCCAGCAGCTCCGGACTAGCGTACTACGAGCAGTACTTC
CASSSGLAYYEQYF
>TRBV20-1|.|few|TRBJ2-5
TGCAGTGCTAGAGATCGTCTAGGGGGCCAGTACTTC
CSARDRLGGQYF
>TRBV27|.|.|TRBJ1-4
TGTGCCAGCAGTTCTTCCGGGTATCTAAGTGAAAAACTGTTTTTT
CASSSSGYLSEKLFF
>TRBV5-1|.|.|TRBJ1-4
TGCGCCAGCAGCCATACGCAGGGTCGGGAAAAACTGTTTTTT
CASSHTQGREKLFF
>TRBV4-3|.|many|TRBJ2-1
TGCGCCAGCAGCCAAGAAGAACTTGCAAATGAGCAGTTCTTC
CASSQEELANEQFF
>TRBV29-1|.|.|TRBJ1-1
TGCAGCGTTACGGGGCCCACTGAAGCTTTCTTT
CSVTGPTEAFF
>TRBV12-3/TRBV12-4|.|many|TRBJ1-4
TGTGCCAGCAGTCCAACAACTAATGAAAAACTGTTTTTT
CASSPTTNEKLFF